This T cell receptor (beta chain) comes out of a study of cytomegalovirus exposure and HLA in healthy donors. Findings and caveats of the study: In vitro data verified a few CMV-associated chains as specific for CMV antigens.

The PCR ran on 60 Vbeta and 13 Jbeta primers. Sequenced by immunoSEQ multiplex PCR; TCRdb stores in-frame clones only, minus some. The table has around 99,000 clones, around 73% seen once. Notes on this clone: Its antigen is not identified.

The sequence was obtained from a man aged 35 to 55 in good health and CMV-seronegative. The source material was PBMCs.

In nucleotides, the CDR3 is TGCGCCAGCAGTGAGTCCTTAGCGGTCTACCAAGAGACCCAGTACTTC. It translates to CASSESLAVYQETQYF. V gene TRBV10-1 combines with J gene TRBJ2-5, with D tentatively TRBD2 (6 bases). This CDR3 contains 16 residues. CDR1 WNHNN and CDR2 SYGVQD come from the germline V gene (reference sequence). The germline V and J ends were trimmed by 0 bases and 0 bases, with 11 bases remaining between them.